This is a list of T cell receptor beta chains from one sample in a study of blood T cell repertoires in COVID-19. Produced via immunoSEQ multiplex PCR; TCRdb's table is partial and in-frame only. The data hold about 140,000 clones, with 70% to 80% observed a single time. The sample comprised peripheral blood. The receptor set was obtained from a woman in her 50s with active or convalescent COVID-19. Each CDR3 is given with its conserved first and last residue. Fields, in order: V gene, J gene, CDR3 protein.

v_call: TRBV4-2
j_call: TRBJ2-3
cdr3_aa: CASSQDWTGEDTQYF

v_call: TRBV5-1
j_call: TRBJ2-2
cdr3_aa: CASSLGLAGGRTGELFF

v_call: TRBV19
j_call: TRBJ1-6
cdr3_aa: CASRGQGGSPLHF

v_call: TRBV6-5
j_call: TRBJ1-2
cdr3_aa: CASSYREFGYGYTF

v_call: TRBV10-2
j_call: TRBJ2-2
cdr3_aa: CASTDRLTSVGGELFF

v_call: TRBV18
j_call: TRBJ2-1
cdr3_aa: CASSRTSGRDNEQFF

v_call: TRBV3-1/TRBV3-2
j_call: TRBJ2-5
cdr3_aa: CASSPRTSGVWETQYF

v_call: TRBV28
j_call: TRBJ1-1
cdr3_aa: CASRIQGALNTEAFF

v_call: TRBV25-1
j_call: TRBJ2-5
cdr3_aa: CASSEQGTYQETQYF

v_call: TRBV2
j_call: TRBJ2-7
cdr3_aa: CASSPGQGAHEQYF

v_call: TRBV4-2
j_call: TRBJ1-5
cdr3_aa: CASSQDPRTGPQHF

v_call: TRBV21-1
j_call: TRBJ2-7
cdr3_aa: CASNPHGMAVTYEQYF

v_call: TRBV9
j_call: TRBJ2-5
cdr3_aa: CASSRTGTEETQYF

v_call: TRBV6-5
j_call: TRBJ1-3
cdr3_aa: CASSSDRNSGNTIYF

v_call: TRBV19
j_call: TRBJ1-2
cdr3_aa: CASSAKYGYTF

v_call: TRBV10-1
j_call: TRBJ2-7
cdr3_aa: CASKSTGGTYEQYF

v_call: TRBV28
j_call: TRBJ1-2
cdr3_aa: CASSIGQFNYGYTF

v_call: TRBV7-9
j_call: TRBJ1-4
cdr3_aa: CASSLAGGQGNEKLFF

v_call: TRBV30
j_call: TRBJ2-2
cdr3_aa: CAWRPDLHGTGELFF

v_call: TRBV29-1
j_call: TRBJ2-3
cdr3_aa: CSSSTGITDTQYF

v_call: TRBV2
j_call: TRBJ1-2
cdr3_aa: CASSRDRGPNYGYTF

v_call: TRBV29-1
j_call: TRBJ1-1
cdr3_aa: CSEGGWSTEAFF

v_call: TRBV5-5
j_call: TRBJ2-7
cdr3_aa: CASSFFRQSSYEQYF

v_call: TRBV7-6
j_call: TRBJ2-5
cdr3_aa: CASSSDRRETQYF

v_call: TRBV11-2
j_call: TRBJ2-7
cdr3_aa: CASSLGSFPYEQYF

v_call: TRBV2
j_call: TRBJ2-2
cdr3_aa: CASSRGAGGFPGELFF

v_call: TRBV5-1
j_call: TRBJ2-2
cdr3_aa: CASSLLGSWTGGTGELFF

v_call: TRBV30
j_call: TRBJ1-2
cdr3_aa: CAWSNPLTGVGYTF